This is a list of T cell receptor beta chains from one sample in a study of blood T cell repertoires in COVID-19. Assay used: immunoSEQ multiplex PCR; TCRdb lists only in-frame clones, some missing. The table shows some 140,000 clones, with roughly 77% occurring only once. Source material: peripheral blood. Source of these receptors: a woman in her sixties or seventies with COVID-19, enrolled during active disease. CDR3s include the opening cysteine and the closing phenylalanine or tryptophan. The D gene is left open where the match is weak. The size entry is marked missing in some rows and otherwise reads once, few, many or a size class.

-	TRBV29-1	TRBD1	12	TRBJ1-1	CSGHRGNTEAFF	TGCAGCGGCCACAGGGGGAACACTGAAGCTTTCTTT
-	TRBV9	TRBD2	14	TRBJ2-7	CASSSTSGGHEQYF	TGTGCCAGCAGCTCGACTAGCGGGGGCCACGAGCAGTACTTC
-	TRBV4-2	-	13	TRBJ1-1	CASSPERWTEAFF	TGTGCCAGCAGCCCAGAACGGTGGACTGAAGCTTTCTTT
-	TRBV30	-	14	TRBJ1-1	CAWSVLQGITEAFF	TGTGCCTGGAGTGTACTGCAGGGGATCACTGAAGCTTTCTTT
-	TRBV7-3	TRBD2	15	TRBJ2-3	CASSSRGGDTDTQYF	TGTGCCAGCAGCTCCCGCGGGGGGGACACAGATACGCAGTATTTT
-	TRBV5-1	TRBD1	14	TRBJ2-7	CASSRGQGAREQYF	TGCGCCAGCAGCCGTGGACAGGGGGCCAGGGAGCAGTACTTC
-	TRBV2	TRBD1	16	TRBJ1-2	CASSILKGQFNYGYTF	TGTGCCAGCAGCATCCTGAAGGGACAGTTTAACTATGGCTACACCTTC
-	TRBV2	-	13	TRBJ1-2	CASSGQVRYGYTF	TGTGCCAGCAGTGGACAGGTGAGGTATGGCTACACCTTC
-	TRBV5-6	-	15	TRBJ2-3	CASSLEFESTDTQYF	TGTGCCAGCAGCTTGGAATTCGAGAGCACAGATACGCAGTATTTT
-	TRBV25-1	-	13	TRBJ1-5	CASSEAGDQPQHF	TGTGCCAGCAGTGAAGCCGGAGATCAGCCCCAGCATTTT
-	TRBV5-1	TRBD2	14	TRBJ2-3	CASSRPGGTDTQYF	TGCGCCAGCAGCCGTCCGGGGGGGACAGATACGCAGTATTTT
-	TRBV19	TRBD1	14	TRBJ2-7	CASSVGQGGYEQYF	TGTGCCAGTAGTGTCGGACAGGGGGGCTACGAGCAGTACTTC
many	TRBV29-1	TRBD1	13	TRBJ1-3	CSARQGGGNTIYF	TGCAGCGCTCGACAGGGAGGTGGAAACACCATATATTTT
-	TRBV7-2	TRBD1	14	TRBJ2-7	CASSPGTGYSEQYF	TGTGCCAGCAGCCCCGGGACAGGGTACTCCGAGCAGTACTTC
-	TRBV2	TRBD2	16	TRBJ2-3	CASSEGTSTRTDTQYF	TGTGCCAGCAGTGAGGGGACTAGCACCCGCACAGATACGCAGTATTTT
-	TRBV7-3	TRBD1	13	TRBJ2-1	CASSGQGGNEQFF	TGTGCCAGCAGCGGACAGGGGGGGAATGAGCAGTTCTTC
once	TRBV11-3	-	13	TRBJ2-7	CASSQVVGGEQYF	TGTGCCAGCAGCCAGGTGGTGGGTGGCGAGCAGTACTTC
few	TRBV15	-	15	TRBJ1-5	CATSTDNRVNQPQHF	TGTGCCACCAGCACCGATAACAGGGTCAATCAGCCCCAGCATTTT
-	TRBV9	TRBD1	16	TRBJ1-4	CASSVGHRGMGEKLFF	TGTGCCAGCAGCGTAGGGCACAGGGGTATGGGTGAAAAACTGTTTTTT
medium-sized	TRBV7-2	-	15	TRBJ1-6	CASSSLVDYNSPLHF	TGTGCCAGCAGCTCCCTAGTTGACTATAATTCACCCCTCCACTTT
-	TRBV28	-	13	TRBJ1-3	CASSGPRVDTIYF	TGTGCCAGCAGTGGGCCCAGGGTGGACACCATATATTTT
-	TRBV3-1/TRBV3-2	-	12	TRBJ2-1	CASSLLRNEQFF	TGTGCCAGCAGCCTCCTACGGAATGAGCAGTTCTTC
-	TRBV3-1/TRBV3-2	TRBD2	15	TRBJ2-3	CASSQGRGGTDTQYF	TGTGCCAGCAGCCAAGGACGGGGGGGCACAGATACGCAGTATTTT
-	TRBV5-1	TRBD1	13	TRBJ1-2	CATRGPANYGYTF	TGCGCCACCAGGGGGCCCGCTAACTATGGCTACACCTTC
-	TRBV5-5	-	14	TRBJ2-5	CASSSGASQETQYF	TGTGCCAGCAGCTCAGGGGCGTCACAAGAGACCCAGTACTTC
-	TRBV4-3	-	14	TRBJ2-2	CASSPDLNTGELFF	TGCGCCAGCAGCCCGGACTTAAACACCGGGGAGCTGTTTTTT
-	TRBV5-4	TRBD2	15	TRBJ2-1	CASSSLAGGYNEQFF	TGTGCCAGCAGCAGCCTAGCGGGGGGCTACAATGAGCAGTTCTTC
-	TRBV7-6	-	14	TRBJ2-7	CASSPGGSSYEQYF	TGTGCCAGCAGCCCTGGCGGTTCTTCCTACGAGCAGTACTTC
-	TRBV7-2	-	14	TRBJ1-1	CASSFLRGGTEAFF	TGTGCCAGCAGCTTTCTCAGGGGAGGGACTGAAGCTTTCTTT
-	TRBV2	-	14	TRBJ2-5	CASSNPGGGRTQYF	TGTGCCAGCAGTAACCCCGGAGGTGGGCGGACCCAGTACTTC
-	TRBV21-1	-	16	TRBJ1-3	CASSKVGGAAGNTIYF	TGTGCCAGCAGCAAAGTAGGGGGCGCGGCGGGAAACACCATATATTTT
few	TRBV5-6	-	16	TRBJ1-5	CASSLFRVAGNQPQHF	TGTGCCAGCAGCTTATTCCGGGTTGCGGGCAATCAGCCCCAGCATTTT
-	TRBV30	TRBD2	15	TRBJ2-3	CAWSATSGGTDTQYF	TGTGCCTGGAGTGCGACTAGCGGGGGGACAGATACGCAGTATTTT
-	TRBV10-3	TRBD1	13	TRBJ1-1	CAITGQANTEAFF	TGTGCCATCACCGGACAGGCCAACACTGAAGCTTTCTTT
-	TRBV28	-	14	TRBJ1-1	CASRPTAMNTEAFF	TGTGCCAGCAGACCGACAGCAATGAACACTGAAGCTTTCTTT
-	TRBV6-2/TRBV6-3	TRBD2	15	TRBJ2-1	CASSSSGGNYNEQFF	TGTGCCAGCAGCTCAAGCGGGGGGAATTACAATGAGCAGTTCTTC
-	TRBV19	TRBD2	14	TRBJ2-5	CASSKLTSLETQYF	TGTGCCAGTAGTAAGCTGACTAGCCTGGAGACCCAGTACTTC
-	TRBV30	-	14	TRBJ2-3	CAWSVRVSTDTQYF	TGTGCCTGGAGTGTACGGGTTAGCACAGATACGCAGTATTTT
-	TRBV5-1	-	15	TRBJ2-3	CASSFGSPSTDTQYF	TGCGCCAGCAGCTTCGGGTCCCCGAGCACAGATACGCAGTATTTT
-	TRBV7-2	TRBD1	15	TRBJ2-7	CASSPMGQATYEQYF	TGTGCCAGCAGCCCGATGGGACAGGCTACATACGAGCAGTACTTC
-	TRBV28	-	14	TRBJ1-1	CASSKSRGGTEAFF	TGTGCCAGCAGCAAATCCCGGGGAGGCACTGAAGCTTTCTTT
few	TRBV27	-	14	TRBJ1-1	CASSPTDLNTEAFF	TGTGCCAGCAGTCCGACAGACTTGAACACTGAAGCTTTCTTT
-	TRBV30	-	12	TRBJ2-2	CAWAGGPGELFF	TGTGCCTGGGCAGGGGGGCCCGGGGAGCTGTTTTTT
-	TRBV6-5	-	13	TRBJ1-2	CASRDLGGGGYTF	TGTGCCAGCAGAGACCTCGGGGGTGGCGGCTACACCTTC
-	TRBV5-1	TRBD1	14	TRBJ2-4	CASSSPGQGDIQYF	TGCGCCAGCAGCTCTCCGGGACAGGGGGACATTCAGTACTTC
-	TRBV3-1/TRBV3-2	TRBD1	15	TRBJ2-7	CASSQEGQGTDEQYF	TGTGCCAGCAGCCAAGAGGGACAGGGGACGGACGAGCAGTACTTC
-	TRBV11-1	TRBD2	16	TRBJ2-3	CASSPGGGGITDTQYF	TGTGCCAGCAGCCCCGGCGGGGGGGGGATAACAGATACGCAGTATTTT
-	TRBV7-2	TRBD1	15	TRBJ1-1	CASRSLGTGGTEAFF	TGTGCCAGCAGATCTCTCGGGACAGGGGGCACTGAAGCTTTCTTT
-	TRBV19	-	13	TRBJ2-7	CASSIKQLYEQYF	TGTGCCAGTAGTATCAAACAGCTCTACGAGCAGTACTTC
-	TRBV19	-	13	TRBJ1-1	CASKGMLNTEAFF	TGTGCCAGTAAGGGGATGCTTAACACTGAAGCTTTCTTT
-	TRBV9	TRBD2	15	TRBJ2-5	CASSAASGVQETQYF	TGTGCCAGCAGCGCCGCCAGCGGGGTCCAAGAGACCCAGTACTTC
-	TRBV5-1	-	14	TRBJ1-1	CASSLGGTGLEAFF	TGCGCCAGCAGCTTGGGGGGCACCGGGCTAGAAGCTTTCTTT
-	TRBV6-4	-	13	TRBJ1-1	CASSDTGVTEAFF	TGTGCCAGCAGTGACACAGGAGTCACTGAAGCTTTCTTT